This TCR beta chain was documented in a study of spatial heterogeneity in lung cancer (dated by TCRdb to between 2018 and 2021). At the level of the whole study: More beta-chain than alpha-chain transcripts were consistently detected, likely reflecting higher beta-chain transcript abundance. A strong correlation was found between TCR transcript counts in tumor regions and a T cell transcriptional module score from matched bulk RNA-seq. In the raw uncorrected reads, each unique combination of TCR and UMI appeared on average more than ten times. The study quantitatively compared TCR alpha and beta repertoires across multiple tumor regions, matched nontumor lung and blood in non-small cell lung cancer. The study linked features of the TCR repertoire to counts of nonsynonymous mutations, which were determined by whole-exome sequencing of tumor tissue. Both alpha and beta chains were TCR-sequenced in samples taken at surgery, namely 220 tumor regions, more than 62 matched nontumor lung samples and roughly 56 PBMC samples. The full study reports these points: The tumor nonsynonymous mutation count correlated with the number of expanded alpha and beta TCRs within the tumor. TCR-seq was estimated to cover only about 7.6% of tumor T cells for alpha chains and about 13% for beta chains. The count of ubiquitous expanded TCRs correlated with the count of ubiquitous nonsynonymous mutations, and the count of regional expanded TCRs correlated with the count of regional nonsynonymous mutations. Additional single-cell paired TCR alpha and beta sequencing was considered necessary to confirm, at a functional level, the hypothesis that regional TCRs recognize regional mutations.

CDR1 and CDR2 (MNHEY, SVGEGT) derive from the germline V gene. The junction carries 10 bases between V and J, which are trimmed by 4 bases and 0 bases respectively. The CDR3 numbers 14 residues from cysteine through phenylalanine. Only the CDR3 DNA stays, 42 bases, in frame from base 1. In the paper's terms, the time point label means: sample taken at primary tumor resection. Donors were some 67 patients with early-stage, untreated non-small cell lung cancer from the lung TRACERx cohort. Whole RNA extracted from tumor and nontumor lung tissue, or from cryopreserved PBMC samples, was used for TCR sequencing without cell sorting. Only patients for whom sufficient RNA was available from at least two tumor regions were selected for TCR sequencing. Tumor and adjacent nontumor lung specimens were reviewed by a lung pathologist before selection. This clonotype was seen repeatedly, ten times or more. There is no known antigen for this receptor. The sample holds no much larger clone one base away, and base qualities are not on file. This beta chain was picked up by a library intended for alpha chains and is off target, so its count carries little meaning.

Preparation of the library involved 5' RACE. TCRdb records NextSeq 500 as the sequencer. To allow correction of PCR and sequencing errors, the TCR library protocol tagged every TCR cDNA molecule with a unique molecular identifier. The study's processing was this. TCR identification, UMI-based error correction and CDR3 extraction were performed with Decombinator tools. TCRs above a frequency of 2 per 1,000, corresponding to the top 1% of the tumor frequency distribution, were defined as expanded. Expanded tumor TCRs were classed as regional if statistically deemed absent (corrected P<0.05) from at least one tumor region, otherwise ubiquitous. Rényi diversity was computed with the R vegan package after subsampling each repertoire 100 times to 5,000 TCRs. CDR3 similarity networks were built from amino acid triplet string-kernel similarity, connecting CDR3s with pairwise similarity above 0.82. In-frame beta chains were kept once TCRdb had trimmed the public reads at Q25 with fastp and called clones with MiXCR. CDR3 protein sequences are deduplicated, and each keeps its most common genes and DNA. TCRdb, not the authors, supplied the V and J calls. The sample table shows 9,500 to 12,000 distinct CDR3 sequences, and under 10% are seen once. The top ten hold approximately 20% of the sample.

This clonotype was obtained from a female donor with early-stage non-small cell lung cancer. The chain is encoded by TRBV6-2 or TRBV6-3 joined to TRBJ2-7; no D segment can be confidently identified. The material sequenced was lung tumor tissue, taken at surgery. The sequenced DNA: TGTGCCAGCAGTTGGTTGGGATCCTCCTACGAGCAGTACTTC. Its amino acids are CASSWLGSSYEQYF.